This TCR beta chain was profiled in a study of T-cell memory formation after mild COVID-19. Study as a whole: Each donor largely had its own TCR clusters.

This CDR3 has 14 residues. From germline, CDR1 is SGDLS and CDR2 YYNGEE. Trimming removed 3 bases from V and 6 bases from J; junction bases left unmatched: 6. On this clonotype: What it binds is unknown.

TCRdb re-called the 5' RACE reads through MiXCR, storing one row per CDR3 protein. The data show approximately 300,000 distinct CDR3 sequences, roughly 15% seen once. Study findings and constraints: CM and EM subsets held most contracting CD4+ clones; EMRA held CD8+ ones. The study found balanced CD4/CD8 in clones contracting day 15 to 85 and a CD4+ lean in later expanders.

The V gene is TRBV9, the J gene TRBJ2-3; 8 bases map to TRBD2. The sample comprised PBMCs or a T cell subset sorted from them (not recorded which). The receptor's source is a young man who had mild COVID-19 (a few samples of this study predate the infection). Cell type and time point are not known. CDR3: CASSAPGTSDTQYF. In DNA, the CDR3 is TGTGCCAGCAGCGCCCCCGGGACTAGTGATACGCAGTATTTT.